This is a list of T cell receptor beta chains from one sample in a study of T cells in Graves' hyperthyroidism and ophthalmopathy. TCRdb reprocessed the multiplex PCR reads with MiXCR, giving one entry per CDR3 protein. Among about 570,000 distinct CDR3 sequences listed, more than 45% were seen once. The sample was peripheral blood or thyroid tissue (not recorded which). Receptors originate from an adult woman with Graves' disease, either hyperthyroidism or ophthalmopathy (not recorded which). Both conserved end residues are part of each CDR3. The D gene is left open where the match is weak. Clone sizes are given selectively: once, few, many, or a class where the clone is expanded.

V gene	clone size	J gene	D gene	CDR3 DNA	CDR3 protein
TRBV29-1	many	TRBJ2-7	TRBD1	TGCAGCGGCCAAGACAGGGACTCCTACGAGCAGTACTTC	CSGQDRDSYEQYF
TRBV20-1	-	TRBJ1-1	-	TGCAGTGCTGGAACTAGGGCGAGAGGTTGGAGCACTGAAGCTTTCTTT	CSAGTRARGWSTEAFF
TRBV6-2/TRBV6-3	once	TRBJ1-2	-	TGTGCCAGCAGTTCTCTAGCGGGAGGGTATGGCTACACCTTC	CASSSLAGGYGYTF
TRBV7-3	-	TRBJ2-5	-	TGTGCCAGCAGCTTGAAGGACGGAGAGGCCCAGTACTTC	CASSLKDGEAQYF
TRBV28	-	TRBJ1-2	TRBD1	TGTGCCAGCACCTCCCCGGGACAGACTAACTATGGCTACACCTTC	CASTSPGQTNYGYTF
TRBV7-3	-	TRBJ2-5	TRBD2	TGTGCCAGCAGCTTGTGGAGGCTAGCGGGAGTAGGGGAGACCCAGTACTTC	CASSLWRLAGVGETQYF
TRBV12-3/TRBV12-4	-	TRBJ2-2	-	TGTGCCAGCAGTGATCCAACAGGGAAGGGTAATACCGGGGAGCTGTTTTTT	CASSDPTGKGNTGELFF
TRBV7-3	many	TRBJ2-5	-	TGTGCCAGCAGCTTTTCAGGCGTCGGCGAGACCCAGTACTTC	CASSFSGVGETQYF
TRBV2	-	TRBJ1-2	-	TGTGCCAGCAGTGAAGCGGACAGCCCGGGCTATGGCTACACCTTC	CASSEADSPGYGYTF
TRBV15	few	TRBJ2-5	TRBD1	TGTGCCACCAGCGGTGGACAGGAGTATCAGCCCCAGTACTTC	CATSGGQEYQPQYF
TRBV20-1	-	TRBJ1-1	-	TGCAGTGCCCCGAGTCTGAACACTGAAGCTTTCTTT	CSAPSLNTEAFF
TRBV10-3	few	TRBJ2-5	-	TGTGCCATCAGTGAGACTAGTTCGGGGACCCAGTACTTC	CAISETSSGTQYF
TRBV7-2	-	TRBJ1-6	-	TGTGCCAGCAGGGGCGAGACTTATAATTCACCCCTCCACTTT	CASRGETYNSPLHF
TRBV7-7	-	TRBJ2-7	-	TGTGCTAGCAGCTACGGGGCGAGCTACGGGCAGTACTTC	CASSYGASYGQYF
TRBV6-6	-	TRBJ2-5	-	TGTGCCAGCAGTTACCCTACAGGGACCCAAGAGACCCAGTACTTC	CASSYPTGTQETQYF
TRBV3-1	many	TRBJ2-5	-	TGTGCCAGCAGCCAAGATACCGAAGAGACCCAGTACTTC	CASSQDTEETQYF
TRBV5-1	-	TRBJ1-6	-	TGCGCCAGCAGCCCCCACGACGGGGTCAATTCACCCCTCCACTTT	CASSPHDGVNSPLHF
TRBV7-9	-	TRBJ1-2	-	TGTGCCAGCAGCCGCGCCGGGAGGTATGGCTACACCTTC	CASSRAGRYGYTF
TRBV25-1	-	TRBJ2-2	-	TGTGCCAGCAGCGTCACCTTGGTGCGCTACACCGGGGAGCTGTTTTTT	CASSVTLVRYTGELFF
TRBV5-1	many	TRBJ2-5	-	TGCGCCAGCAGCTTGGGGCTGATCCAAGAGACCCAGTACTTC	CASSLGLIQETQYF
TRBV4-1	many	TRBJ2-2	TRBD2	TGCGCCAGCTGTCACCGGGGGGTACGCAACACCGGGGAGCTGTTTTTT	CASCHRGVRNTGELFF
TRBV5-1	many	TRBJ2-7	-	TGCGCCAGCAGCTTTTGGCACGGCGCTTACGAGCAGTACTTC	CASSFWHGAYEQYF
TRBV7-9	many	TRBJ1-4	-	TGTGCCAGCAGCGACCGCCTTGGTGAAAAACTGTTTTTT	CASSDRLGEKLFF
TRBV9	-	TRBJ1-2	-	TGTGCCAGCAGCGCGGGGCAGGAATATGGCTACACCTTC	CASSAGQEYGYTF
TRBV2	-	TRBJ2-6	TRBD1	TGTGCCATCTGGACAGGGCTTGGGGCCAACGTCCTGACTTTC	CAIWTGLGANVLTF
TRBV2	-	TRBJ1-2	-	TGTGCCAGCAGTATGACTAGCGGGACGCGGTATGGCTACACCTTC	CASSMTSGTRYGYTF
TRBV20-1	-	TRBJ2-2	TRBD2	TGCAGTGTGCGGGAGAGTACGAACACCGGGGAGCTGTTTTTT	CSVRESTNTGELFF
TRBV7-9	-	TRBJ1-2	-	TGTGCCAGCAGCCCCCCGAGACTAGCGGTCTACACCTTC	CASSPPRLAVYTF
TRBV14	-	TRBJ1-5	-	TGTGCCAGCAGCCAAGACAGTTCTTGGCCCCAGCATTTT	CASSQDSSWPQHF
TRBV7-9	many	TRBJ1-6	-	TGTGCCAGCAGCTTTCGGCAGGTTAATTCACCCCTCCACTTT	CASSFRQVNSPLHF
TRBV5-1	many	TRBJ1-5	TRBD1	TGCGCCAGGGGGACAGGGAAGATGAATCAGCCCCAGCATTTT	CARGTGKMNQPQHF
TRBV24-1	many	TRBJ2-2	-	TGTGCCACCAGTGATCCCAGGACAGATGGCACCGGGGAGCTGTTTTTT	CATSDPRTDGTGELFF
TRBV20-1	many	TRBJ2-5	-	TGCAGTGCTTCCGGACTATACTGGATTAAAGAGACCCAGTACTTC	CSASGLYWIKETQYF
TRBV24-1	-	TRBJ2-1	-	TGTGCCACCAGGGGAAGCTCATACAATGAGCAGTTCTTC	CATRGSSYNEQFF
TRBV28	-	TRBJ1-1	-	TGTGCCAGCAGTTTATCTTTGGGGGGGACTGAAGCTTTCTTT	CASSLSLGGTEAFF
TRBV5-4	few	TRBJ2-2	TRBD2	TGTGCCAGCAGCCTCCAAGCGGGGACTGAAACCGGGGAGCTGTTTTTT	CASSLQAGTETGELFF
TRBV11-2	-	TRBJ1-1	TRBD1	TGTGCCAGCAGCAAAGACCGGGACAGGGGCACTGAAGCTTTCTTT	CASSKDRDRGTEAFF
TRBV6-5	many	TRBJ2-7	TRBD2	TGTGCCAGCAATCGGGGTAGCGGGGTGTTCAAGCAGTACTTC	CASNRGSGVFKQYF
TRBV15	-	TRBJ2-3	-	TGTGCCACCAGCAGTCACAGCCGCGCTAGCACAGATACGCAGTATTTT	CATSSHSRASTDTQYF
TRBV29-1	-	TRBJ1-1	-	TGCAGCTGGCGATCAGGGACGGTGAACACTGAAGCTTTCTTT	CSWRSGTVNTEAFF
TRBV20-1	-	TRBJ1-1	-	TGCAGTGCCCCCGGGGACCAACCTAACACTGAAGCTTTCTTT	CSAPGDQPNTEAFF
TRBV20-1	-	TRBJ2-7	TRBD2	TGCAGTGCTAGCTGGCTAGCGGGATACGAGCAGTACTTC	CSASWLAGYEQYF
TRBV5-5	-	TRBJ1-5	TRBD1	TGTGCCAGCAGCTTGTGGGACAGCGAATTCAATCAGCCCCAGCATTTT	CASSLWDSEFNQPQHF
TRBV15	many	TRBJ1-5	-	TGTGCCACCAGCACCCTGAGTGGAGGGAAAGTGCCCCAGCATTTT	CATSTLSGGKVPQHF
TRBV2	many	TRBJ2-7	-	TGTGCCAGCAGTGTATTGGCGAGACTCTACGAGCAGTACTTC	CASSVLARLYEQYF
TRBV7-9	once	TRBJ1-1	-	TGTGCCAGCAAAGGGTGGGGGTCTCAAGATAGCACTGAAGCTTTCTTT	CASKGWGSQDSTEAFF
TRBV12-3/TRBV12-4	-	TRBJ2-3	TRBD2	TGTGCCAGCACGGCGGAACTAGCGGCAGATACGCAGTATTTT	CASTAELAADTQYF
TRBV24-1	-	TRBJ1-2	TRBD1	TGTGCCACCAGTGATTCACAGGGGCCACTGGTATCAGGCTACACCTTC	CATSDSQGPLVSGYTF
TRBV29-1	many	TRBJ2-2	-	TGCAGCGTGGAAGCTAACACCAACACCGGGGAGCTGTTTTTT	CSVEANTNTGELFF
TRBV20-1	-	TRBJ2-5	-	TGCAGTGCTTCCCACCAGTTTGGGCAGTACTTC	CSASHQFGQYF
TRBV20-1	-	TRBJ2-5	TRBD2	TGCAGTGCTAGAGATTCTAGCGGGGGCCGAGGGATGGAGACCCAGTACTTC	CSARDSSGGRGMETQYF
TRBV20-1	many	TRBJ2-5	-	TGCAGTGCTGCCGACGGGGTAGGAGAGACCCAGTACTTC	CSAADGVGETQYF
TRBV6-6	many	TRBJ1-2	-	TGTGCCAGCAGTTCGGGGGGCTTCGAGGGCTACACCTTC	CASSSGGFEGYTF
TRBV2	-	TRBJ1-1	-	TGTGCCAGCAGTGAGGGGCGGAGGGGCACTGAAGCTTTCTTT	CASSEGRRGTEAFF